These 23 T cell receptor beta chains originate from one sample sequenced in a study of T cells in Graves' hyperthyroidism and ophthalmopathy. The TCR beta CDR3 regions underwent amplification using RNA transcripts as the source. Primed by the HTBI set, a first-round RT-PCR was run on the TCR CDR3. TCRdb itself ran the multiplex PCR reads through MiXCR, one entry per CDR3 protein. The sample has around 400,000 distinct CDR3 sequences, approximately 13% seen once. The sample comprised blood. Source of these receptors: a woman aged 18-29 years with Graves' hyperthyroidism.

Ten or more counts support this clonotype. The V call is TRBV3-1, the J call TRBJ2-1; 7 nucleotides line up with TRBD2. CDR3 size: 16 residues. V trimming: 3 bases; J trimming: 4 bases; junction bases outside the gene matches: 9. Germline V lookup: CDR1 LGHDT, CDR2 YNNKEL (reference sequence). The DNA for the CDR3 is TGTGCCAGCAGCCACGGGCCGGGGGGAGGGTACAATGAGCAGTTCTTC. This encodes CASSHGPGGGYNEQFF.

This clonotype occurred many times. The rearrangement uses TRBV6-1 and TRBJ1-6, with TRBD1 as a possible D gene (6 bases). V was trimmed by 2 bases and J by 9 bases, leaving 11 bases between them. The germline CDR1 and CDR2 sequences are MNHNS and SASEGT. The CDR3 is made up of 14 amino acids. In DNA form, the CDR3 reads TGTGCCAGCAGTGAACCAGGGGATGTTTCACCCCTCCACTTT. Translation gives CASSEPGDVSPLHF.

Ten or more counts support this clonotype. The chain is built from TRBV20-1 and TRBJ1-5, with D perhaps matching TRBD1 (5 bases). The V end was cut by 1 base, the J end by 2 bases, with 15 bases between. CDR3 length equals 16 residues. The V gene's germline CDR1 is DFQATT and CDR2 SNEGSKA (reference sequence). The CDR3 here is CSARGVGGTGNQPQHF. CDR3 coding DNA: TGCAGTGCTAGAGGGGTTGGGGGGACGGGCAATCAGCCCCAGCATTTT.

This chain uses TRBV5-1 with TRBJ1-4; D may be TRBD1 (5 bases). CDR3 length equals 14 residues. The germline V gene has CDR1 SGHRS and CDR2 YFSETQ. Trimming took 4 bases from V and 7 from J, leaving 14 bases between them. The CDR3 nucleotides are TGCGCCAGCAGCCAGCCAGGAGGGGCTGAAAAACTGTTTTTT. Translated: CASSQPGGAEKLFF.

This clonotype was seen at least ten times. The V call is TRBV6-1, the J call TRBJ1-5; D unclear. The CDR3 is 14 amino acids. V was pared by 4 bases and J by 2 bases, with 9 bases between. Germline loops: CDR1 MNHNS, CDR2 SASEGT. Here the CDR3 DNA reads TGTGCCAGCAGTGTGGGTAGGGGCAATCAGCCCCAGCATTTT. Protein: CASSVGRGNQPQHF.

The chain links TRBV19 to TRBJ1-1; possibly TRBD1 for D (6 bases). Germline V lookup: CDR1 LNHDA, CDR2 SQIVND (reference sequence). The V end lost 5 bases, the J end lost 4 bases, and 14 bases lay between the germline ends. The CDR3 length is 14 residues. For the CDR3, the DNA is TGTGCCAGTAGTGTTTACGGGGGCGGCACTGAAGCTTTCTTT. Translation: CASSVYGGGTEAFF.

This clonotype was seen many times. Relative to the germline gene, one junction end is altered; a read error may explain this. The chain carries TRBV28 and TRBJ2-7; TRBD1 matches at 11 bases. Germline V CDR1 and CDR2: MDHEN, SYDVKM. CDR3 length equals 14 residues. CDR3 sequence reads: CAGSRRDRGYEQYF. The CDR3 bases are TGTGCCGGCAGCCGCCGGGACAGGGGGTACGAGCAGTACTTC.

This clonotype was recorded at least ten times. The chain has TRBV28 and TRBJ1-1; the D is unclear. This CDR3 is 13 amino acids long. V was pared by 1 base and J by 6 bases, with 9 bases between. Germline V gives CDR1 MDHEN, CDR2 SYDVKM. The CDR3 sequence is CASSLFPFSEAFF. For the CDR3, the DNA is TGTGCCAGCAGTTTATTCCCGTTCTCTGAAGCTTTCTTT.

The chain carries TRBV4-3 and TRBJ2-3; 13 bases line up with TRBD2. CDR1 is LGHNA and CDR2 is YSLEER in the germline V gene. The CDR3 is 16 residues long. Trimming cost V 5 bases and J 11 bases; bases outside gene matches: 13. CDR3 residues: CASSYGLAGATGVQYF. Written as DNA, the CDR3 is TGCGCCAGCAGCTACGGACTAGCGGGAGCTACAGGGGTGCAGTATTTT.

At least ten counts were recorded for this clonotype. V gene TRBV28 combines with J gene TRBJ2-2; 7 bases map to TRBD1. The CDR3 is 14 amino acids. V shed 5 bases, J shed 3 bases, and the junction held 3 bases outside the gene matches. The germline CDR1 and CDR2 sequences are MDHEN and SYDVKM. CDR3 sequence: CASSPGQYTGELFF. The CDR3 bases are TGTGCCAGCAGTCCGGGACAGTACACCGGGGAGCTGTTTTTT.

In this sample, this clonotype turned up many times. The V call is TRBV7-2, the J call TRBJ2-3; D is unresolved. The CDR3 consists of 14 residues. Trimming pared 3 bases from V and 2 bases from J, leaving 9 bases between. Looked up from germline, CDR1 is SGHTA and CDR2 is FQGNSA. The chain's CDR3 is CASSFPLNTDTQYF. The CDR3 nucleotides read TGTGCCAGCAGCTTTCCCCTAAACACAGATACGCAGTATTTT.

This clonotype showed up many times. The rearrangement joins TRBV3-1 to TRBJ2-1; 11 bases map to TRBD2. Germline assignment: CDR1 LGHDT and CDR2 YNNKEL (reference sequence). This CDR3 spans 18 amino acids. Trimming cost V 3 bases and J 2 bases; bases outside gene matches: 9. Written as DNA, the CDR3 is TGTGCCAGCAGCCACGGGACTAGCGGCGGAACCCCCTACAATGAGCAGTTCTTC. Protein product: CASSHGTSGGTPYNEQFF.

This clonotype was picked up many times. The J gene is TRBJ2-3, the V gene TRBV6-1; 8 bases match TRBD1. Germline-derived CDR1 and CDR2 are MNHNS and SASEGT. The CDR3 is made up of 14 amino acids. J was trimmed by 5 bases and V by 3 bases; bases with no gene match: 4. The CDR3 loop reads CASSDQGAGDTQYF. The DNA for the CDR3 is TGTGCCAGCAGTGACCAGGGGGCTGGAGATACGCAGTATTTT.

The chain links TRBV6-5 to TRBJ2-1; 11 positions match TRBD2. Losses at the gene ends were 5 bases for V and 6 bases for J; bases not matched to a gene: 6. In germline, CDR1 is MNHEY, CDR2 SVGAGI. The CDR3 spans 15 residues. Written as DNA, the CDR3 is TGTGCCAGCAGTCAGACTAGCGGGGTCCTCAATGAGCAGTTCTTC. This translates into CASSQTSGVLNEQFF.

This clonotype was detected many times. The chain is built from TRBV12-3 or TRBV12-4 and TRBJ1-2, with D perhaps TRBD1 (6 bases). Trimming shortened V by 6 bases and J by 4 bases, and 15 bases separated the two germline ends. This CDR3 has 14 residues. Here the CDR3 reads CASRKDRQTYGYTF. The CDR3 DNA reads TGTGCCAGCAGGAAAGACAGGCAGACCTATGGCTACACCTTC.

The chain employs TRBV9 and TRBJ1-6; D might be TRBD1 (5 bases). CDR3 length equals 14 residues. Trimming left V 3 bases short and J 5 bases short, with 9 bases between. Germline values: CDR1 SGDLS, CDR2 YYNGEE. The chain's CDR3 is CASSAGTNNSPLHF. The CDR3 nucleotides read TGTGCCAGCAGCGCGGGGACCAATAATTCACCCCTCCACTTT. The variable domain in full, with the rest retrieved from reference TRBV9 and TRBJ1-6, is DSGVTQTPKHLITATGQRVTLRCSPRSGDLSVYWYQQSLDQGLQFLIQYYNGEERAKGNILERFSAQQFPDLHSELNLSSLELGDSALYFCASSAGTNNSPLHFGNGTRLTVT.

In its sample, this clonotype was seen many times. The genes are TRBV6-1 and TRBJ1-6, with TRBD1 identical over 7 bases. After removal of 6 bases from V and 3 bases from J, the junction contained 5 bases not matched to a gene. This CDR3 region has 15 residues. Germline CDR1 reads MNHNS; CDR2 reads SASEGT. CDR3 region: CASSAGTVYNSPLHF. DNA for the CDR3: TGTGCCAGCAGCGCCGGGACAGTCTATAATTCACCCCTCCACTTT.

The sample holds a few counts of this clonotype. Since a much larger clone is just one base distant, this may be a read error. The V gene is TRBV20-1, the J gene TRBJ2-1, with unresolved D. The germline gives CDR1 DFQATT, CDR2 SNEGSKA (reference sequence). Between the trimmed V and J ends, which lost 3 bases and 5 bases, there was a span of 14 bases. This CDR3 comprises 14 residues. The DNA of the CDR3 is TGCAGTGCTAGTCGCAGAGCTCACCACAATGAGCAGTTCTTC. Translated, it gives CSASRRAHHNEQFF.

This clonotype was detected ten times or more. The J gene is TRBJ2-7, the V gene TRBV20-1, with TRBD2 matching 8 bases. Germline V gene sequence: CDR1 DFQATT, CDR2 SNEGSKA (reference sequence). The CDR3 is 14 residues long. With V trimmed by 5 bases and J by 4 bases, 10 bases remained unmatched. The CDR3 region has the DNA TGCAGTGCTGAATCAGGGCGGGGGGCTTACGAGCAGTACTTC. It specifies CSAESGRGAYEQYF.

This clonotype was observed many times. J is TRBJ1-1 and V is TRBV28; D call uncertain. Looked up from germline, CDR1 is MDHEN and CDR2 is SYDVKM. CDR3 length: 14 amino acids. V lost 0 bases to trimming and J lost 12 bases, with 17 bases between them. Here the CDR3 DNA reads TGTGCCAGCAGTTTATGGAACGAGGTATCGGGGTCTTTCTTT. It encodes CASSLWNEVSGSFF.

The J gene is TRBJ1-2, the V gene TRBV4-2; D gene unclear. Germline V gives CDR1 LGHNA, CDR2 YNFKEQ. The CDR3 runs to 15 residues. Trimming took 0 bases from V and 0 from J, leaving 8 bases between them. CDR3 sequence (DNA): TGTGCCAGCAGCCAAGAGGCAGGATCTAACTATGGCTACACCTTC. Residues: CASSQEAGSNYGYTF.

This clonotype has only one observation. The chain carries TRBV18 and TRBJ1-2, with D hard to call. The ends were cut back, 3 bases at V and 8 bases at J, with 10 bases in the middle. The CDR3 is 12 residues long. The germline V gene encodes CDR1 KGHSH and CDR2 LQKENI. DNA for the CDR3: TGTGCCAGCTCACCTGGACGGTTAGGCTACACCTTC. Protein: CASSPGRLGYTF.

A word on this clonotype: A much more abundant neighbour one base away suggests this may be a read error. The chain links TRBV7-2 to TRBJ1-3; D may be TRBD1 (5 bases). V dropped 3 bases and J dropped 0 bases, with 9 bases sitting between them. The CDR3 is 15 residues long. Germline CDR1 is SGHTA and CDR2 is FQGNSA. The CDR3 loop is CASSFMGTSGNTIYF. The CDR3 DNA reads TGTGCCAGCAGCTTTATGGGGACCTCTGGAAACACCATATATTTT.